Given below is one T cell receptor (beta chain) in context. Its antigen is still unknown. J lost 4 bases, V lost 4 bases, and 5 bases had no gene match. Germline values: CDR1 KGHDR, CDR2 SFDVKD. The CDR3 contains 16 residues. Sample-barcoded 5' priming and a J-beta primer mix drove a second PCR of roughly 6 to 12 cycles. Each cDNA was tagged by a template-switch adaptor containing 12 random nucleotides. TCRdb reprocessed the 5' RACE reads via MiXCR and lists one record per CDR3 protein. The repertoire holds some 710,000 distinct CDR3 sequences, with roughly 20% as singletons. The data originate from a study of blood T cells in healthy people across ages. Study results and limitations: Those diversity estimates obtained from one million T cells were thought to be underestimates. Strong correlation was found linking TCR beta diversity to naive T cell percentage. The fall in TCR beta diversity per million T cells was roughly linear with age.

The sample was blood. The sequence derives from a man between 70 and 80 years old in good health. The chain joins TRBV24-1 to TRBJ2-2; 10 nucleotides line up with TRBD1. The CDR3 protein is CATSDRGQGGTGELFF. The CDR3 region has the DNA TGTGCCACCAGTGACCGCGGACAGGGGGGCACCGGGGAGCTGTTTTTT.